A selection of T cell receptor beta chains follows, all from one sample in a study of blood T cell repertoires in COVID-19. Only in-frame clones appear in the TCRdb table, and some are missing; sequencing was by immunoSEQ multiplex PCR. The repertoire consists of under 200,000 clones, with 85% to 90% occurring once and the leading ten covering approximately 4%. Sequencing was performed on peripheral blood. Receptors originate from a man aged 18 to 30 with active or convalescent COVID-19. CDR3s include the opening cysteine and the closing phenylalanine or tryptophan. D genes are given only for firm matches. Size tells how often a clone was seen (once, few, many) or the class of an expanded clone, and some rows leave it out.

>TRBD1|TRBJ1-6|once|TRBV6-5
TGTGCCAGCCACTGGACAGGGTCTAATTCACCCCTCCACTTT
CASHWTGSNSPLHF
>-|TRBJ1-1|-|TRBV9
TGTGCCAGCAGCGTAGACGGGAACACTGAAGCTTTCTTT
CASSVDGNTEAFF
>TRBD1|TRBJ1-1|-|TRBV29-1
TGCAGCCTACGGGACAGAGTTGGGGATACTGAAGCTTTCTTT
CSLRDRVGDTEAFF
>-|TRBJ1-5|-|TRBV11-3
TGTGCCAGCAGCTTAGTGGGCCGGTTCGCAACAGGGAATCAGCCCCAGCATTTT
CASSLVGRFATGNQPQHF
>-|TRBJ1-5|-|TRBV10-2
TGCGCCAGCAGTGAGTCGGCCCGAGGTCAGCCCCAGCATTTT
CASSESARGQPQHF
>-|TRBJ2-1|-|TRBV5-1
TGCGCCAGCAGCTTGGTACAGGGCCCCTACAATGAGCAGTTCTTC
CASSLVQGPYNEQFF
>-|TRBJ2-3|-|TRBV6-4
TGTGCCAGCAGTGACAGGAGCGGAAGCACAGATACGCAGTATTTT
CASSDRSGSTDTQYF
>-|TRBJ2-1|-|TRBV4-2
TGTGCCAGCAGCCAAGGTGTATCGGAGGGGAATGAGCAGTTCTTC
CASSQGVSEGNEQFF
>TRBD1|TRBJ1-5|-|TRBV28
TGTGCCACACTTGGACAGGTGGCTAGCAATCAGCCCCAGCATTTT
CATLGQVASNQPQHF
>-|TRBJ1-2|-|TRBV30
TGTGCCTGGATGACGGCCTCAGGGAACTATGGCTACACCTTC
CAWMTASGNYGYTF
>-|TRBJ2-3|-|TRBV9
TGTGCCAGCAGCGTAGAGGCTAGCAGACCCACAGATACGCAGTATTTT
CASSVEASRPTDTQYF
>TRBD2|TRBJ2-5|-|TRBV7-2
TGTGCCAGCAACTTACTAGCGTACCAAGAGACCCAGTACTTC
CASNLLAYQETQYF
>TRBD2|TRBJ2-3|-|TRBV2
TGTGCCGGGGGGAGGGATGTAGATACGCAGTATTTT
CAGGRDVDTQYF